A single sample gave rise to the 18 T cell receptor beta chains below, sequenced in a study of T-cell reconstitution after alpha-beta-depleted transplantation in children. For TCRbeta, the library was prepared with unique molecular identifiers. Using its own MiXCR run on the PCR reads, TCRdb lists one record per CDR3 protein. The data hold roughly 590,000 distinct CDR3 sequences, with 16% observed a single time. Source: PBMCs from the stem cell graft donor, taken from the stem cell graft. The receptors originated from a human donor who donated a stem cell graft to a child with acute myeloid leukemia.

A remark on this clonotype: A much larger clone lies one base from this, so it may be a read error. The rearrangement joins TRBV4-3 to TRBJ1-4; D gene unclear. Germline CDR1 reads LGHNA; CDR2 reads YSLEER. This CDR3 spans 17 amino acids. Deletions cut 1 base from V and 0 bases from J, with 12 bases between. The CDR3 sequence: CASSQVSRLPTNEKLFF. CDR3 sequence (DNA): TGCGCCAGCAGCCAAGTTAGCAGACTCCCAACTAATGAAAAACTGTTTTTT.

This rearrangement joins TRBV25-1 to TRBJ2-1, with 10 bases aligning to TRBD2. Germline trimming cut 6 bases from V and 4 bases from J; bases unmatched to any gene: 6. The germline V gene encodes CDR1 MGHDK and CDR2 SYGVNS. The CDR3 contains 15 residues. The CDR3 loop reads CASRESGGAYNEQFF. Written as DNA, the CDR3 is TGTGCCAGCAGGGAGAGCGGGGGGGCATACAATGAGCAGTTCTTC. Filled out from reference TRBV25-1 and TRBJ2-1, the complete variable domain reads EADIYQTPRYLVIGTGKKITLECSQTMGHDKMYWYQQDPGMELHLIHYSYGVNSTEKGDLSSESTVSRIRTEHFPLTLESARPSHTSQYLCASRESGGAYNEQFFGPGTRLTVL.

There are many counts of this clonotype. CDR3 amino acids: CASSLREQYF. CDR3 nucleotides: TGCGCCAGCAGCTTGAGGGAGCAGTACTTC. The rearrangement uses TRBV5-1 and TRBJ2-7; D gene uncertain. The CDR3 loop spans 10 amino acids. Trimming cost V 1 base and J 7 bases, with 3 bases left between them. The germline V gene encodes CDR1 SGHRS and CDR2 YFSETQ.

There are many counts of this clonotype. This chain joins TRBV20-1 and TRBJ2-1; TRBD2 aligns across 10 bases. The junction had 12 bases not matched to a gene; V was cut back by 0 bases and J by 13 bases. Germline assignment: CDR1 DFQATT and CDR2 SNEGSKA (reference sequence). This CDR3 spans 15 amino acids. CDR3 DNA: TGCAGTGCTAGAGATAGAGCGGGGGGGCCTTCGAAACAGTTCTTC. Translated: CSARDRAGGPSKQFF.

This clonotype appeared many times. The chain has TRBV6-5 and TRBJ1-1, with D unclear. The length of the CDR3 is 12 residues. V dropped 6 bases and J dropped 4 bases, with 9 bases sitting between them. Germline V gene data show CDR1 as MNHEY and CDR2 as SVGAGI. CDR3 loop: CASRKTRTEAFF. The CDR3 nucleotides read TGTGCCAGCAGGAAAACGCGCACTGAAGCTTTCTTT.

This clonotype was seen repeatedly, ten times or more. The genes are TRBV20-1 and TRBJ1-2; tentatively, D is TRBD1 (6 bases). The germline V and J ends were trimmed by 0 bases and 5 bases, with 10 bases remaining between them. Germline V lookup: CDR1 DFQATT, CDR2 SNEGSKA (reference sequence). This CDR3 spans 13 amino acids. In nucleotides, the CDR3 is TGCAGTGCTAGAGAAGCAGGGGTGTATGGCTACACCTTC. Translation: CSAREAGVYGYTF.

V usage is TRBV13 and J usage is TRBJ2-3, with D maybe TRBD2 (6 bases). Germline V gives CDR1 PRHDT, CDR2 FYEKMQ (reference sequence). V dropped 3 bases and J dropped 11 bases, with 15 bases sitting between them. This CDR3 has 13 amino acids. The CDR3 DNA is TGTGCCAGCAGCTTCCCGGGCCCCGGGGGGCAGTATTTT. Translated, it gives CASSFPGPGGQYF.

This clonotype appeared many times. V gene TRBV6-5 combines with J gene TRBJ2-5; the match to TRBD1 covers 10 bases. The length of the CDR3 is 16 residues. In germline, CDR1 is MNHEY, CDR2 SVGAGI. V lost 4 bases to trimming and J lost 7 bases; unmatched junction nucleotides: 12. The DNA for the CDR3 is TGTGCCAGCAGTTCACGTGACAGGGGGCAATCTGGGACCCAGTACTTC. Its protein is CASSSRDRGQSGTQYF.

This clonotype occurred many times. This chain connects TRBV6-5 to TRBJ1-3, with TRBD1 as a possible D gene (6 bases). Looked up from germline, CDR1 is MNHEY and CDR2 is SVGAGI. The ends were cut back, 0 bases at V and 4 bases at J, with 10 bases in the middle. This CDR3 spans 15 amino acids. The CDR3 protein is CASSYSQGNGNTIYF. The CDR3 DNA follows: TGTGCCAGCAGTTACTCACAGGGTAACGGAAACACCATATATTTT.

This clonotype has at least ten counts. V gene TRBV29-1 combines with J gene TRBJ1-2; D is unclear. This CDR3 is 14 amino acids long. The germline V gene has CDR1 SQVTM and CDR2 ANQGSEA. V was clipped by 4 bases and J by 2 bases, with 14 bases between them. The CDR3 sequence: CSVVTAAANYGYTF. For the CDR3, the DNA is TGCAGCGTTGTAACGGCAGCTGCCAACTATGGCTACACCTTC.

The V call is TRBV27, the J call TRBJ2-2; no definite D call. Germline CDR1 MNHEY, CDR2 SMNVEV (reference sequence). The CDR3 contains 14 residues. The V end lost 8 bases, the J end lost 0 bases, and 10 bases lay between the germline ends. CDR3 region: CASWDGANTGELFF. For the CDR3, the DNA is TGTGCCAGCTGGGATGGGGCGAACACCGGGGAGCTGTTTTTT.

At least ten counts were recorded for this clonotype. This chain joins TRBV12-3 or TRBV12-4 and TRBJ1-1; TRBD1 might be the D (6 bases). The CDR3 length is 14 residues. V was cut by 9 bases and J by 4 bases, with 18 bases left in between. The DNA for the CDR3 is TGTGCCAGTGGCCGTCGGGGGGCTGGCACTGAAGCTTTCTTT. This encodes CASGRRGAGTEAFF.

The sample holds many counts of this clonotype. This chain uses TRBV25-1 with TRBJ1-1; D is possibly TRBD1 (5 bases). Trimming removed 7 bases at V and 0 bases at J, with 12 bases between. The CDR3 has 14 amino acids. From germline, CDR1 is MGHDK and CDR2 SYGVNS. The CDR3 DNA sequence: TGTGCCAGCAAGGACGGGACGGTGAACACTGAAGCTTTCTTT. It is translated as CASKDGTVNTEAFF.

The gene calls are TRBV19 and TRBJ1-6, with TRBD1 as a possible D gene (5 bases). This CDR3 is 12 amino acids long. Germline CDR1 LNHDA, CDR2 SQIVND (reference sequence). Trimming removed 6 bases from V and 7 bases from J, with 7 bases in between. This CDR3 reads CASSWGNSPLHF. CDR3 nucleotide sequence: TGTGCCAGTAGCTGGGGGAATTCACCCCTCCACTTT.

The V call is TRBV15, the J call TRBJ1-4; no firm D call. V was trimmed by 1 base and J by 7 bases, leaving 13 bases between them. This CDR3 region has 15 residues. The germline CDR1 and CDR2 sequences are LNHNV and YYDKDF (reference sequence). The CDR3 sequence is CATSRGDAGIEKLFF. Here the CDR3 DNA reads TGTGCCACCAGCAGAGGGGATGCGGGAATTGAAAAACTGTTTTTT.

This chain connects TRBV20-1 to TRBJ1-2; D gene ambiguous. The CDR3 length is 15 residues. Trimming stripped 3 bases from V and 0 bases from J, with 14 bases between. From germline, CDR1 is DFQATT and CDR2 SNEGSKA (reference sequence). The CDR3 bases are TGCAGTGCTAGCGCCGTGGCACGCGCTAACTATGGCTACACCTTC. Amino acid sequence: CSASAVARANYGYTF.

The rearrangement joins TRBV5-1 to TRBJ2-1, with 7 positions matching TRBD1. The CDR3 covers 15 residues. CDR1 and CDR2 from the germline V gene are SGHRS and YFSETQ. V was pared by 1 base and J by 8 bases, with 9 bases of the junction left unmatched. The CDR3 here is CASSLTGAEVDEQFF. CDR3 bases: TGCGCCAGCAGCTTGACAGGGGCCGAGGTGGATGAGCAGTTCTTC.

V and J are TRBV30 and TRBJ2-7, with D possibly being TRBD2 (5 bases). V was clipped by 7 bases and J by 2 bases, with 15 bases between them. This CDR3 is built from 13 residues. Germline V gene sequence: CDR1 GTSNPN, CDR2 SVGIG (reference sequence). For the CDR3, the DNA is TGTGCCTATAAACCGGGATTAGCCTACGAGCAGTACTTC. Translating it yields CAYKPGLAYEQYF. Full variable domain (rest looked up from reference TRBV30 and TRBJ2-7): SQTIHQWPATLVQPVGSPLSLECTVEGTSNPNLYWYRQAAGRGLQLLFYSVGIGQISSEVPQNLSASRPQDRQFILSSKKLLLSDSGFYLCAYKPGLAYEQYFGPGTRLTVT.